The rows below give T cell receptor beta chains drawn from one sample of a study of blood T cell repertoires in COVID-19. Only in-frame clones appear in the TCRdb table, and some are missing; sequencing was by immunoSEQ multiplex PCR. The sample shows about 200,000 clones, more than 85% of them seen only once. Source material: peripheral blood. These receptors came from a man in his sixties with COVID-19, enrolled during active disease. Both conserved end residues are trimmed from each CDR3.

TRBV5-5	TRBJ1-4	ASGGSHEKLF
TRBV5-4	TRBJ2-7	ASSGGKAASSSYEQY
TRBV28	TRBJ2-1	ASSLGGASYNEQF
TRBV7-2	TRBJ2-1	ASSSPFIAGGPYNEQF
TRBV28	TRBJ1-3	ASSYFGLSGNTIY
TRBV10-3	TRBJ2-7	ANNHRGPEYEQY
TRBV28	TRBJ2-7	ASSRDYEQY
TRBV6-5	TRBJ1-1	ASIIQGQGAEAF
TRBV18	TRBJ1-2	ASSPPGQPYGYT
TRBV5-1	TRBJ2-7	ASSLVAGTYEQY
TRBV9	TRBJ1-5	ASSVAGGNQPQH
TRBV19	TRBJ1-1	ASSMGQGVETEAF
TRBV4-2	TRBJ1-3	ASSPGLMAGNTIY
TRBV18	TRBJ2-1	ASSITGERKNEQF
TRBV5-1	TRBJ2-5	ASSSLTTSGREETQY
TRBV7-2	TRBJ1-2	ASSPAVTANYGYT
TRBV7-8	TRBJ2-1	ASSQGQGAYNEQF
TRBV15	TRBJ2-4	ATSRDREGRY
TRBV29-1	TRBJ1-1	SVVTQLNTEAF
TRBV29-1	TRBJ2-2	SVARQGNGELF
TRBV4-1	TRBJ2-3	ASSQDAFSSGSTDTQY
TRBV5-1	TRBJ2-1	ASSLERGKEQF
TRBV19	TRBJ2-7	ASSPRGRQGAKSFGEQY
TRBV5-1	TRBJ1-4	ASSLGDRGNNEKLF